The 2 T cell receptor beta chains in this list originate from one sample, sequenced in a study of T cell responses to AZD1222 COVID-19 vaccine. Measured with immunoSEQ multiplex PCR; TCRdb has only the in-frame clones, and not every one. This table has 210,000 or so clones, about 92% appearing once. Material: peripheral blood, obtained on day 0 of MenACWY control vaccination. Receptors were obtained from an adult in good health.

This chain uses TRBV28 with TRBJ1-2; D uncertain. Trimming pared 3 bases from V and 8 bases from J, leaving 10 bases between. Germline V gene lookup returns CDR1 MDHEN and CDR2 SYDVKM. This CDR3 contains 12 residues. CDR3 DNA sequence: TGTGCCAGCAGTTTGGCGGGGAACGGCTACACCTTC. Amino acid sequence: CASSLAGNGYTF.

This clone appeared once. The V gene is TRBV5-5, the J gene TRBJ2-1; D may be TRBD2 (5 bases). Germline CDR1 reads SGHKS; CDR2 reads YYEKEE (reference sequence). This CDR3 is built from 14 residues. Trimming removed 0 bases from V and 5 bases from J, with 9 bases in between. The CDR3 protein is CASSLAAANNEQFF. CDR3 nucleotides: TGTGCCAGCAGCTTGGCAGCGGCTAACAATGAGCAGTTCTTC.